The 5 T cell receptor beta chains below were found in one sample sequenced in a study of T cell responses to AZD1222 COVID-19 vaccine. Using immunoSEQ multiplex PCR, the repertoire was profiled, and TCRdb retains in-frame clones only, with some absent. The sample includes 100,000 to 150,000 clones, more than 80% of them seen just once. Sequenced here: peripheral blood, sampled 28 days after the second AZD1222 dose. These receptors all come from an adult who received the AZD1222 COVID-19 vaccine.

This chain connects TRBV4-1 to TRBJ1-2; D uncertain. Germline V gives CDR1 MGHRA, CDR2 YSYEKL. V lost 3 bases, J lost 5 bases, and 19 bases lay in between. CDR3 length: 16 amino acids. CDR3 amino acids: CASSQDQAQAEYGYTF. Here the CDR3 DNA reads TGCGCCAGCAGCCAGGACCAGGCGCAAGCTGAATATGGCTACACCTTC.

This clone was seen a single time. The chain combines TRBV5-1 with TRBJ1-6; D gene unclear. CDR3 size: 14 residues. V shed 4 bases and J shed 8 bases, with 13 bases lying between them. Germline assignment: CDR1 SGHRS and CDR2 YFSETQ. The CDR3 sequence is CASSPPEPDSPLHF. In DNA, the CDR3 is TGCGCCAGCAGCCCCCCGGAACCTGATTCACCCCTCCACTTT.

The genes are TRBV5-1 and TRBJ1-1; TRBD1 might be the D (5 bases). V shed 4 bases and J shed 10 bases, with 14 bases lying between them. The CDR3 totals 12 residues. Germline CDR1 reads SGHRS; CDR2 reads YFSETQ. The CDR3 coding sequence is TGCGCCAGCAGCCAGGGAACGACAGCAGCTTTCTTT. Its protein product is CASSQGTTAAFF.

This chain joins TRBV15 and TRBJ1-5; D not resolved. V gave up 0 bases and J gave up 1 base, with 10 bases separating them. The CDR3 spans 16 residues. CDR1 is LNHNV and CDR2 is YYDKDF in the germline V gene (reference sequence). The CDR3 region is CATSRDRERSNQPQHF. The CDR3 coding sequence is TGTGCCACCAGCAGAGATCGGGAGAGAAGCAATCAGCCCCAGCATTTT.

The genes are TRBV19 and TRBJ2-7, with D unresolved. The CDR3 has 16 amino acids. Germline V gene data show CDR1 as LNHDA and CDR2 as SQIVND (reference sequence). With 8 bases removed from V and 4 bases from J, the gap between germline ends came to 24 bases. CDR3 DNA: TGTGCCAGTCCTGGAAGGGTCGACAAGACTCATTACGAGCAGTACTTC. This encodes CASPGRVDKTHYEQYF. Supplemented by reference TRBV19 and TRBJ2-7, the full variable domain reads DGGITQSPKYLFRKEGQNVTLSCEQNLNHDAMYWYRQDPGQGLRLIYYSQIVNDFQKGDIAEGYSVSREKKESFPLTVTSAQKNPTAFYLCASPGRVDKTHYEQYFGPGTRLTVT.